This T cell receptor (beta chain) was obtained from a study of cytomegalovirus exposure and HLA in healthy donors. In the study overall: For the approximately 400 genotyped donors, roughly 81% fell within the Caucasian-associated ancestry cluster. Study findings and constraints: Reportedly, HLA-A and HLA-B alleles of most subjects were accurately predicted from TCR beta. Researchers had no immune exposure information except CMV serostatus available. Highly shared sequence variants in one cluster were likely a sequencing artifact.

Amplification used 60 Vbeta primers and 13 Jbeta primers. The data were produced by immunoSEQ multiplex PCR, yet TCRdb's version contains in-frame clones alone and is incomplete. Of some 57,000 clones in the sample, approximately 75% were seen once. As for this clone: Antigen: not known.

Per germline, CDR1 MNHEY and CDR2 SVGAGI. V gave up 1 base and J gave up 6 bases; unmatched junction bases: 3. This CDR3 has 14 amino acids. Sequencing input: PBMCs. The rearrangement joins TRBV6-5 to TRBJ2-1; 7 nucleotides align to TRBD2. The TCR originated in a woman in her twenties or thirties in good health and CMV-seronegative. The CDR3 here is CASSYFGRSNEQFF. The CDR3 nucleotides read TGTGCCAGCAGTTACTTCGGGAGGTCCAATGAGCAGTTCTTC.